Below are 25 T cell receptor beta chains sequenced from a single sample in a study of a mutant IDH1 vaccine in newly diagnosed glioma. No antigen has been identified for these receptors. Time point indicated: week 35, safety follow-up. Vaccinated patients received 300 ug of mutant IDH1 20-mer peptide per dose, with topical imiquimod. Profiled with immunoSEQ multiplex PCR; TCRdb holds only in-frame clones, not every one. The table has about 26,000 clones, around four fifths seen once. Sequenced here: PBMCs, sampled from a glioma patient whose treatment included an IDH1 peptide vaccine. Receptors were obtained from a man aged 30 to 45 with glioma.

The V and J genes are TRBV6-1 and TRBJ2-6; D gene unclear. The CDR3 runs 15 residues. V was cut by 1 base and J by 2 bases, with 6 bases left in between. The germline CDR1 and CDR2 sequences are MNHNS and SASEGT. This chain's CDR3 is CASSEGGTGANVLTF. The CDR3 DNA sequence: TGTGCCAGCAGTGAAGGGGGTACTGGGGCCAACGTCCTGACTTTC.

The V and J genes are TRBV7-2 and TRBJ2-1, with D perhaps assigned TRBD1 or TRBD2 (5 bases each). The CDR3 totals 15 residues. Looked up from germline, CDR1 is SGHTA and CDR2 is FQGNSA. Between the trimmed V and J ends, which lost 1 base and 3 bases, there was a span of 10 bases. CDR3 region: CASSLDWGSYNEQFF. As DNA, the CDR3 is TGTGCCAGCAGCTTAGATTGGGGGAGCTACAATGAGCAGTTCTTC.

V usage is TRBV29-1 and J usage is TRBJ2-3, with 12 bases fitting TRBD2. V lost 1 base and J lost 3; bases outside the gene matches: 5. Germline V CDR1 and CDR2: SQVTM, ANQGSEA. This CDR3 is built from 16 residues. CDR3 residues: CSVEGSSGRGTDTQYF. Here the CDR3 DNA reads TGCAGCGTTGAAGGTTCTAGCGGGAGGGGGACAGATACGCAGTATTTT.

The chain joins TRBV9 to TRBJ2-1, with D uncertain. Germline V CDR1 and CDR2: SGDLS, YYNGEE. The V end lost 0 bases, the J end lost 6 bases, and 16 bases lay between the germline ends. This CDR3 comprises 16 residues. The CDR3 DNA follows: TGTGCCAGCAGCGTAGAGCAGGCCACTTGGGCCAATGAGCAGTTCTTC. This sequence encodes CASSVEQATWANEQFF. Variable domain in full (rest from reference TRBV9 and TRBJ2-1): DSGVTQTPKHLITATGQRVTLRCSPRSGDLSVYWYQQSLDQGLQFLIQYYNGEERAKGNILERFSAQQFPDLHSELNLSSLELGDSALYFCASSVEQATWANEQFFGPGTRLTVL.

The genes are TRBV10-3 and TRBJ2-2; TRBD1 aligns across 9 bases. The V and J ends lost 4 bases and 6 bases, in that order; junction bases with no gene match: 6. CDR3 size: 15 residues. Germline CDR1 and CDR2: ENHRY and SYGVKD. The CDR3 coding sequence is TGTGCCATCAGTGGCAAGGGACAGGGAGCCGGGGAGCTGTTTTTT. Its translation is CAISGKGQGAGELFF.

V and J are TRBV5-6 and TRBJ2-7; 13 bases match TRBD2. With 1 base clipped from V and 6 bases from J, the junction kept 1 base outside the gene matches. Germline V gene sequence: CDR1 SGHDT, CDR2 YYEEEE. The CDR3 spans 14 residues. The CDR3 sequence is CASSLTSGRGEQYF. The CDR3 DNA sequence: TGTGCCAGCAGCTTGACTAGCGGGAGGGGCGAGCAGTACTTC.

The rearrangement uses TRBV30 and TRBJ1-4; D remains unclear. The CDR3 has 14 amino acids. The V gene's germline CDR1 is GTSNPN and CDR2 SVGIG (reference sequence). V dropped 3 bases and J dropped 4 bases, with 12 bases sitting between them. As DNA, the CDR3 is TGTGCCTGGAGAGACAAGGGCCTTAATGAAAAACTGTTTTTT. Amino acids: CAWRDKGLNEKLFF.

J is TRBJ1-2 and V is TRBV19, with no clear D. The CDR3 loop spans 11 amino acids. Trimming stripped 5 bases from V and 8 bases from J, with 9 bases between. The germline V gene has CDR1 LNHDA and CDR2 SQIVND (reference sequence). The CDR3 spells CASSSNVGYTF. As DNA, the CDR3 is TGTGCCAGTAGTTCAAACGTGGGCTACACCTTC.

The chain employs TRBV5-1 and TRBJ2-3, with D possibly TRBD2 on 5 matching bases. The CDR3 has 13 residues. V was trimmed by 4 bases and J by 6 bases, leaving 12 bases between them. The germline V gene has CDR1 SGHRS and CDR2 YFSETQ. The CDR3 spells CASSVGGSDTQYF. The CDR3 DNA reads TGCGCCAGCAGCGTCGGAGGATCCGATACGCAGTATTTT.

The chain combines TRBV29-1 with TRBJ2-3; TRBD2 aligns across 10 bases. CDR1 is SQVTM, CDR2 ANQGSEA, per germline. V trimming: 6 bases; J trimming: 5 bases; junction bases outside the gene matches: 23. The CDR3 spans 19 residues. The DNA for the CDR3 is TGCAGCGTATACGGACTAAGGACCGGGCTAGCGGGAGCCGTAGATACGCAGTATTTT. This sequence encodes CSVYGLRTGLAGAVDTQYF.

This chain uses TRBV5-4 with TRBJ2-7; maybe TRBD1 (5 bases). CDR1 SGHNT and CDR2 YYREEE come from the germline V gene (reference sequence). V lost 0 bases to trimming and J lost 4 bases, with 11 bases between them. CDR3 length: 14 amino acids. The CDR3 region is CASSLDRGSYEQYF. CDR3 bases: TGTGCCAGCAGCTTGGATAGGGGATCTTACGAGCAGTACTTC. The full variable domain, in which reference TRBV5-4 and TRBJ2-7 provide the parts outside the CDR3, is ETGVTQSPTHLIKTRGQQVTLRCSSQSGHNTVSWYQQALGQGPQFIFQYYREEENGRGNFPPRFSGLQFPNYSSELNVNALELDDSALYLCASSLDRGSYEQYFGPGTRLTVT.

The rearrangement uses TRBV7-3 and TRBJ2-7; 7 bases map to TRBD1. V trimming: 2 bases; J trimming: 3 bases; junction bases outside the gene matches: 4. This CDR3 comprises 14 residues. The germline CDR1 and CDR2 sequences are SGHTA and FQGTGA. The CDR3 region is CASSLSRDSYEQYF. The CDR3 DNA is TGTGCCAGCAGCTTATCCCGGGACAGCTACGAGCAGTACTTC.

The rearrangement joins TRBV19 to TRBJ1-1; TRBD1 aligns across 7 bases. Germline CDR1 reads LNHDA; CDR2 reads SQIVND (reference sequence). The CDR3 has 15 amino acids. V lost 10 bases and J lost 1; bases outside the gene matches: 12. The DNA for the CDR3 is TGTGCCACGACCCCCTCCGGGACAGAGAACACTGAAGCTTTCTTT. As protein: CATTPSGTENTEAFF.

The chain links TRBV11-2 to TRBJ2-1; 10 bases fit TRBD2. This CDR3 contains 16 residues. V trimming: 0 bases; J trimming: 8 bases; junction bases outside the gene matches: 7. Germline V gene data show CDR1 as SGHAT and CDR2 as FQNNGV. The CDR3 loop is CASSLELAGEGDEQFF. The CDR3, as DNA: TGTGCCAGCAGCTTAGAGCTAGCGGGAGAGGGCGATGAGCAGTTCTTC. The full variable domain, with the rest looked up from reference TRBV11-2 and TRBJ2-1, is EAGVAQSPRYKIIEKRQSVAFWCNPISGHATLYWYQQILGQGPKLLIQFQNNGVVDDSQLPKDRFSAERLKGVDSTLKIQPAKLEDSAVYLCASSLELAGEGDEQFFGPGTRLTVL.

This chain connects TRBV5-5 to TRBJ1-1; D not certain. Germline CDR1 SGHKS, CDR2 YYEKEE (reference sequence). The CDR3 covers 11 residues. The V end lost 4 bases, the J end lost 4 bases, and 5 bases lay between the germline ends. Here the CDR3 DNA reads TGTGCCAGCAGCGAGCGCACTGAAGCTTTCTTT. It translates to CASSERTEAFF.

The chain is built from TRBV5-1 and TRBJ2-7; D tentatively reads TRBD1 or TRBD2 (5 bases each). CDR3 length: 15 amino acids. The V end was cut by 3 bases, the J end by 0 bases, with 13 bases between. CDR1 and CDR2 from the germline V gene are SGHRS and YFSETQ. CDR3 region: CASSWGTASSYEQYF. Written as DNA, the CDR3 is TGCGCCAGCAGCTGGGGGACGGCGAGCTCCTACGAGCAGTACTTC.

J is TRBJ2-5 and V is TRBV5-4; unclear D gene. V lost 0 bases and J 7 bases, leaving 4 bases between the germline ends. This CDR3 is 11 amino acids long. The V gene's germline CDR1 is SGHNT and CDR2 YYREEE (reference sequence). The CDR3 here is CASSLEGTQYF. The CDR3 region has the DNA TGTGCCAGCAGCTTGGAGGGGACCCAGTACTTC.

The rearrangement joins TRBV2 to TRBJ2-5; tentative D call: TRBD2 (5 bases). This CDR3 region has 15 residues. V was pared by 4 bases and J by 1 base, with 13 bases between. CDR1 and CDR2 from the germline V gene are SNHLY and FYNNEI. CDR3 bases: TGTGCCAGCAGTGGGACTGGCTGGGGCCAAGAGACCCAGTACTTC. Translated, it gives CASSGTGWGQETQYF.

In this sample, this clone turned up a few times. The chain has TRBV7-2 and TRBJ2-6; D gene ambiguous. Germline CDR1 reads SGHTA; CDR2 reads FQGNSA. The V and J ends lost 5 bases and 0 bases respectively, with 8 bases between them. CDR3 length: 15 amino acids. CDR3 amino acids: CASSRVSSGANVLTF. The CDR3 bases are TGTGCCAGCAGCCGGGTTTCCTCTGGGGCCAACGTCCTGACTTTC.

The CDR3 is CASSLGGGGRAEQYF. CDR3 DNA sequence: TGTGCCAGCAGTTTGGGAGGGGGCGGGAGGGCCGAGCAGTACTTC. The rearrangement joins TRBV6-5 to TRBJ2-7; TRBD2 agrees at 9 bases. The CDR3 is 15 amino acids. V gave up 4 bases and J gave up 6 bases; unmatched junction bases: 10. The germline V gene encodes CDR1 MNHEY and CDR2 SVGAGI.

The rearrangement links TRBV2 to TRBJ1-2; perhaps TRBD1 as D (6 bases). The CDR3 covers 13 residues. V was pared by 6 bases and J by 4 bases, with 12 bases between. Germline V gene lookup returns CDR1 SNHLY and CDR2 FYNNEI. Here the CDR3 reads CASSADRRYGYTF. The DNA for the CDR3 is TGTGCCAGCAGCGCGGACAGACGCTATGGCTACACCTTC.

This chain links TRBV4-3 with TRBJ2-3, with unresolved D. Germline lookup yields CDR1 LGHNA and CDR2 YSLEER. V lost 1 base and J 4 bases, leaving 9 bases between the germline ends. The CDR3 spans 14 residues. The CDR3 DNA follows: TGCGCCAGCAGCCAAGCTCCCTTTGCAGATACGCAGTATTTT. Translation gives CASSQAPFADTQYF.

The rearrangement joins TRBV6-1 to TRBJ2-7, with a tentative D call TRBD2 (6 bases). The length of the CDR3 is 14 residues. Germline V CDR1 and CDR2: MNHNS, SASEGT. The V and J ends lost 0 bases and 7 bases respectively, with 13 bases between them. For the CDR3, the DNA is TGTGCCAGCAGTGAAGCGGGGACTTTAAGGGAGCAGTACTTC. Residues: CASSEAGTLREQYF.

CDR3 protein: CASRRQGLNGYTF. Here the CDR3 DNA reads TGTGCCAGCAGGAGACAGGGATTGAATGGCTACACCTTC. The chain couples TRBV2 to TRBJ1-2, with 7 bases that match TRBD1. The CDR3 extends over 13 amino acids. Germline CDR1 reads SNHLY; CDR2 reads FYNNEI. J lost 6 bases, V lost 6 bases, and 7 bases had no gene match.

This clone was observed a few times. The rearrangement uses TRBV5-6 and TRBJ1-5, with 7 bases that match TRBD1. CDR3 size: 15 residues. After removal of 6 bases from V and 3 bases from J, the junction contained 9 bases not matched to a gene. CDR1 and CDR2 (germline): SGHDT, YYEEEE. CDR3 protein: CASTSWDSSNQPQHF. As DNA, the CDR3 is TGTGCCAGCACCTCCTGGGACAGTTCCAATCAGCCCCAGCATTTT.